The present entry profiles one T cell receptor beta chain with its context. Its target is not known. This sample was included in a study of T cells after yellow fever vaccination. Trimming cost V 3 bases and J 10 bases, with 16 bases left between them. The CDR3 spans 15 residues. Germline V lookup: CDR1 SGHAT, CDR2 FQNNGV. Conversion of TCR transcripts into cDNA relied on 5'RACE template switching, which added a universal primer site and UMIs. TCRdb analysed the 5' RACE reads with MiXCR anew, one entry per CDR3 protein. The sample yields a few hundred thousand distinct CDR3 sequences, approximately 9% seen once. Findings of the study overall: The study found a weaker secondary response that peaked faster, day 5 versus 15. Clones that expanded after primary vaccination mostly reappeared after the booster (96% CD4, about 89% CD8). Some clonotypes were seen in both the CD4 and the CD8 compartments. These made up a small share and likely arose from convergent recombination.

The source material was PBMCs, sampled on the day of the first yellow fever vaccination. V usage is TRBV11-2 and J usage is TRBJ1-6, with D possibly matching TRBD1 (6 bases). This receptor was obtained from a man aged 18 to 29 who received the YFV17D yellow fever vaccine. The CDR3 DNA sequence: TGTGCCAGCAGCTTTGGGGCAGGGGTGGAATCACCCCTCCACTTT. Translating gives CASSFGAGVESPLHF.